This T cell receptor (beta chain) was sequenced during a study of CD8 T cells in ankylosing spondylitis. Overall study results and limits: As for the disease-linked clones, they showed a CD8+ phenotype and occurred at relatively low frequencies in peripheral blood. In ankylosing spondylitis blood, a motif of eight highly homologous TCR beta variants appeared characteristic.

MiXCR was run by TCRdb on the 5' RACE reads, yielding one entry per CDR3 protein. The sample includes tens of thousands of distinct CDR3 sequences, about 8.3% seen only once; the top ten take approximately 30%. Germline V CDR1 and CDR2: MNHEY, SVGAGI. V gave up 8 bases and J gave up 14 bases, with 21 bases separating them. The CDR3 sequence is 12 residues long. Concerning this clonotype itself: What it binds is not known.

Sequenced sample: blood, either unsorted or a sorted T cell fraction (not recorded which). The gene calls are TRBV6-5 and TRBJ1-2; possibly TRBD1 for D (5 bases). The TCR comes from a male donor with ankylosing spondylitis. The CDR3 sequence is CASAEDGGAPTF. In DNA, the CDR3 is TGTGCCAGCGCTGAGGACGGAGGGGCCCCAACCTTC.